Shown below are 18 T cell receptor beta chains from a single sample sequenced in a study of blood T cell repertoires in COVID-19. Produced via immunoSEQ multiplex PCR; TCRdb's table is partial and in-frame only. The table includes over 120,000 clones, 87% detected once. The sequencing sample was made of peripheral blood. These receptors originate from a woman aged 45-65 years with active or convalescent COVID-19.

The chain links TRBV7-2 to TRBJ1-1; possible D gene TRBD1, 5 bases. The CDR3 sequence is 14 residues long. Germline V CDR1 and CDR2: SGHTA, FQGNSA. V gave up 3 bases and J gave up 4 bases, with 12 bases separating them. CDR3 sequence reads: CASSLGGASTEAFF. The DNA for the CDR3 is TGTGCCAGCAGCTTGGGGGGTGCGAGCACTGAAGCTTTCTTT.

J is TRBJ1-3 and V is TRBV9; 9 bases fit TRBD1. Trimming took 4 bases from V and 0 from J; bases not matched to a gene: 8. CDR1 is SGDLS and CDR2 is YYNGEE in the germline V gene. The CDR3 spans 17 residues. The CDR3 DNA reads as TGTGCCAGCAGCCCCCCTGGGACAGGGTTCTCTGGAAACACCATATATTTT. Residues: CASSPPGTGFSGNTIYF.

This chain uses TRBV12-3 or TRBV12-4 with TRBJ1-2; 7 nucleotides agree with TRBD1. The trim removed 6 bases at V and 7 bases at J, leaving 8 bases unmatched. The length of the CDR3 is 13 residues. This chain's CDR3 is CASSGRNRGGYTF. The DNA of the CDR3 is TGTGCCAGCAGCGGAAGAAACAGGGGTGGCTACACCTTC.

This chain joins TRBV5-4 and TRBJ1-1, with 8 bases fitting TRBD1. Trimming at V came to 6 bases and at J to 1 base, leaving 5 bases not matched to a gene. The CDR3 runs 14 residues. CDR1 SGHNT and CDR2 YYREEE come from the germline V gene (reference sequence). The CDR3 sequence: CASTRDRPNTEAFF. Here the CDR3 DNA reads TGTGCCAGCACCAGGGACAGGCCGAACACTGAAGCTTTCTTT.

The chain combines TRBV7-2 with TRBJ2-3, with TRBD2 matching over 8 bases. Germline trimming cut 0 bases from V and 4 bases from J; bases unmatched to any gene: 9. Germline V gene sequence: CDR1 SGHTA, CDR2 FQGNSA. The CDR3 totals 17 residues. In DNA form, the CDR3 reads TGTGCCAGCAGCTTAGCGGGGGCGGGGGGAGGCTCAGATACGCAGTATTTT. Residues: CASSLAGAGGGSDTQYF.

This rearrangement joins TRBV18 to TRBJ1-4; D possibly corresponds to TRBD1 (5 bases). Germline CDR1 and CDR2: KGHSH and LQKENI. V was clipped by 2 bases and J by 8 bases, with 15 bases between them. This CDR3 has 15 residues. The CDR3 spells CASSPGPGNGEKLFF. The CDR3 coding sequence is TGTGCCAGCTCACCAGGGCCAGGGAATGGGGAAAAACTGTTTTTT. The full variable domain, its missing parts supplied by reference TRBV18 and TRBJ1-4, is NAGVMQNPRHLVRRRGQEARLRCSPMKGHSHVYWYRQLPEEGLKFMVYLQKENIIDESGMPKERFSAEFPKEGPSILRIQQVVRGDSAAYFCASSPGPGNGEKLFFGSGTQLSVL.

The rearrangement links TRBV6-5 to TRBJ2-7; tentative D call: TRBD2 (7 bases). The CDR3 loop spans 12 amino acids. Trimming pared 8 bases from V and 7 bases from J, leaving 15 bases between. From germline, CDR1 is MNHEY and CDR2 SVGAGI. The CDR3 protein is CASGYRGGEQYF. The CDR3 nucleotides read TGTGCCAGCGGGTATAGGGGGGGTGAGCAGTACTTC.

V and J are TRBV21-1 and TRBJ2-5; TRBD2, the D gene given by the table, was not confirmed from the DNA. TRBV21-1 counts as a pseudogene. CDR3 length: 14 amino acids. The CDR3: CASGGGSGTETQYF. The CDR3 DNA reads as TGTGCCAGCGGGGGGGGATCGGGTACAGAGACCCAGTACTTC.

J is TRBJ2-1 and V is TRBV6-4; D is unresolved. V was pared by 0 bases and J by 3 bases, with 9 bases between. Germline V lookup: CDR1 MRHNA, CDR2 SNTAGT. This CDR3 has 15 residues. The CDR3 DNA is TGTGCCAGCAGTGACTCGAGAGGCCGCTACAATGAGCAGTTCTTC. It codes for CASSDSRGRYNEQFF.

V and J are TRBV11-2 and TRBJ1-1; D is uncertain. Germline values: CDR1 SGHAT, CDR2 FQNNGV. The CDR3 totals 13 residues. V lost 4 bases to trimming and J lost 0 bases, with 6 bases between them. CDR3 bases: TGTGCCAGCAGCTCTCACTTGAACACTGAAGCTTTCTTT. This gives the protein CASSSHLNTEAFF.

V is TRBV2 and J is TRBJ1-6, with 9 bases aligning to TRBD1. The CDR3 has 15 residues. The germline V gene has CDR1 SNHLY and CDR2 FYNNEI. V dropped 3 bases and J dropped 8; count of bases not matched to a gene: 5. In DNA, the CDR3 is TGTGCCAGCAGTGAGGGACAGGGTGCCCATTCACCCCTCCACTTT. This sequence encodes CASSEGQGAHSPLHF. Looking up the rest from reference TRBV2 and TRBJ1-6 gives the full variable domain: EPEVTQTPSHQVTQMGQEVILRCVPISNHLYFYWYRQILGQKVEFLVSFYNNEISEKSEIFDDQFSVERPDGSNFTLKIRSTKLEDSAMYFCASSEGQGAHSPLHFGNGTRLTVT.

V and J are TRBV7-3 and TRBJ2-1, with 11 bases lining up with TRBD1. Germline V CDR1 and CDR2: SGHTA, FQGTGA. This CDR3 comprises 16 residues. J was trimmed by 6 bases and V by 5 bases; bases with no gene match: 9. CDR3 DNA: TGTGCCAGCAGCCCCCCCGGGACAGGGGGAGGCAATGAGCAGTTCTTC. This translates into CASSPPGTGGGNEQFF.

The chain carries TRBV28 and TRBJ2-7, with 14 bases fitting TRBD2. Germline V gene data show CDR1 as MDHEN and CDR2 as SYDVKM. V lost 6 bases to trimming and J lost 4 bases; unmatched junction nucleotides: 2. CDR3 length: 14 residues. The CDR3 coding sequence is TGTGCCAGCAGCCGACTAGCGGGAGGGTACGAGCAGTACTTC. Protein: CASSRLAGGYEQYF.

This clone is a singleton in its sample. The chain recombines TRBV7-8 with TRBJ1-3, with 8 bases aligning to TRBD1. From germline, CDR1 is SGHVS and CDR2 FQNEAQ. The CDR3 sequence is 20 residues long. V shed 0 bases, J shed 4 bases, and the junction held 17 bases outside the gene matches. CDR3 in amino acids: CASSLATQLIRTGRGNTIYF. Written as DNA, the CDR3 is TGTGCCAGCAGCTTAGCCACCCAACTAATACGGACAGGGCGAGGAAACACCATATATTTT.

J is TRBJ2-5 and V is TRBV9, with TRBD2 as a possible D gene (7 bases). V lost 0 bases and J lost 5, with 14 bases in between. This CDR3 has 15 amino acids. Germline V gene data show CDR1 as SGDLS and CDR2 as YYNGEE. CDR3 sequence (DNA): TGTGCCAGCAGCGTAGGGGGGGGCGAAGGGGAGACCCAGTACTTC. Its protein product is CASSVGGGEGETQYF.

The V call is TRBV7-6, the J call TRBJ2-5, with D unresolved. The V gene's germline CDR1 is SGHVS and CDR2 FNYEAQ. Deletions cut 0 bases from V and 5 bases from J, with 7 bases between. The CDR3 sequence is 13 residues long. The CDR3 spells CASSLAAPETQYF. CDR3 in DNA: TGTGCCAGCAGCTTAGCAGCCCCTGAGACCCAGTACTTC.

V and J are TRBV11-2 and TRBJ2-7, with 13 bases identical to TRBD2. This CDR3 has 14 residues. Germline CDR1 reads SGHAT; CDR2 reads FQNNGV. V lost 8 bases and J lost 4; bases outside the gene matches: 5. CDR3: CASCWTSGGYEQYF. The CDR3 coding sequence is TGTGCCAGCTGCTGGACTAGCGGGGGTTACGAGCAGTACTTC.

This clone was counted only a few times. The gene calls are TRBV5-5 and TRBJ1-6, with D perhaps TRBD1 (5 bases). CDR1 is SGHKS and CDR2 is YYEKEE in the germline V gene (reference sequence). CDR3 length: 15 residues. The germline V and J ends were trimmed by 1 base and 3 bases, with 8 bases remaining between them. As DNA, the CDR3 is TGTGCCAGCAGCTTGCAGGGCAACTATAATTCACCCCTCCACTTT. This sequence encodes CASSLQGNYNSPLHF.